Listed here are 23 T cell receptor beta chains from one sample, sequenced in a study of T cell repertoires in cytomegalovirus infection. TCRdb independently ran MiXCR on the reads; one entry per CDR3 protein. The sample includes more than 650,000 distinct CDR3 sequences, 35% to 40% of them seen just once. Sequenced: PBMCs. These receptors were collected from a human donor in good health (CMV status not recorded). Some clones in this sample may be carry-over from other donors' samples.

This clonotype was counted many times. The CDR3 region has the DNA TGTGCCAGCAGCTTAGAACTAGCGGGATATACCGGGGAGCTGTTTTTT. Its protein is CASSLELAGYTGELFF. This chain uses TRBV7-2 with TRBJ2-2, with 10 bases fitting TRBD2. Losses at the gene ends were 1 base for V and 5 bases for J; bases not matched to a gene: 4. The CDR3 runs to 16 residues. Germline V gives CDR1 SGHTA, CDR2 FQGNSA. The full variable domain, in which reference TRBV7-2 and TRBJ2-2 provide the parts outside the CDR3, is GAGVSQSPSNKVTEKGKDVELRCDPISGHTALYWYRQSLGQGLEFLIYFQGNSAPDKSGLPSDRFSAERTGGSVSTLTIQRTQQEDSAVYLCASSLELAGYTGELFFGEGSRLTVL.

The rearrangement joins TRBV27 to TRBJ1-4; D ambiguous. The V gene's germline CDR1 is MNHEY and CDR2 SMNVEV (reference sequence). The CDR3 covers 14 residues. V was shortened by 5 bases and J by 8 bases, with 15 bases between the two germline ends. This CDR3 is CASSPPGAREKLFF. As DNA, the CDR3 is TGTGCCAGCAGTCCCCCGGGCGCAAGAGAAAAACTGTTTTTT.

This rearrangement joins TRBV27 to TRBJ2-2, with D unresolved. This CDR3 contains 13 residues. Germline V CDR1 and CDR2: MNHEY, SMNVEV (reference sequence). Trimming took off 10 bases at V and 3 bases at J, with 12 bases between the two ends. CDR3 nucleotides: TGTGCCAACCGGTGTGGGTACACCGGGGAGCTGTTTTTT. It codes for CANRCGYTGELFF.

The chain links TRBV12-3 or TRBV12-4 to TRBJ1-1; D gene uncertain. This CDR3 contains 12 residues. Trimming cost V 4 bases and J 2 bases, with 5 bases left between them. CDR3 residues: CASSWANTEAFF. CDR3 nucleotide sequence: TGTGCCAGCAGTTGGGCCAACACTGAAGCTTTCTTT.

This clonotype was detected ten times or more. CDR3 amino acids: CASSFSWGARETQYF. DNA of the CDR3: TGTGCCAGCAGTTTTTCTTGGGGGGCACGGGAGACCCAGTACTTC. This chain uses TRBV12-3 or TRBV12-4 with TRBJ2-5; D might be TRBD1 or TRBD2, each matching 6 bases. Trimming took off 3 bases at V and 5 bases at J, with 16 bases between the two ends. This CDR3 comprises 15 residues.

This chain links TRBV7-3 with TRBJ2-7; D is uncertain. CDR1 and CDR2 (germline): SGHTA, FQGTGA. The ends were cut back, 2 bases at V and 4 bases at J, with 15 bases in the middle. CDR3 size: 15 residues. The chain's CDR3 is CASSLGQKGIYEQYF. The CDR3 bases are TGTGCCAGCAGCTTAGGGCAGAAAGGCATTTACGAGCAGTACTTC.

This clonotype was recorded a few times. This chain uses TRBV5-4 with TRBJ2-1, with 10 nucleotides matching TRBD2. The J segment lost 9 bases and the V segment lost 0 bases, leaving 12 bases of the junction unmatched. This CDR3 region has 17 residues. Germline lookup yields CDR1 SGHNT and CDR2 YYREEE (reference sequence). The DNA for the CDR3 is TGTGCCAGCAGCTTGGCTTCTAGCGGGGGCCCGCGTGGTGAGCAGTTCTTC. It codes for CASSLASSGGPRGEQFF. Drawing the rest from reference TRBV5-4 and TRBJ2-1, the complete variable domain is ETGVTQSPTHLIKTRGQQVTLRCSSQSGHNTVSWYQQALGQGPQFIFQYYREEENGRGNFPPRFSGLQFPNYSSELNVNALELDDSALYLCASSLASSGGPRGEQFFGPGTRLTVL.

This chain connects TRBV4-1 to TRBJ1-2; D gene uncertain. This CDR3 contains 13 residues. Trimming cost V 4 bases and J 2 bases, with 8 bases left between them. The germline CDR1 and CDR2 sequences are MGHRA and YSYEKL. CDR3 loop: CASSRDPNYGYTF. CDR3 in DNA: TGCGCCAGCAGCCGTGACCCGAACTATGGCTACACCTTC.

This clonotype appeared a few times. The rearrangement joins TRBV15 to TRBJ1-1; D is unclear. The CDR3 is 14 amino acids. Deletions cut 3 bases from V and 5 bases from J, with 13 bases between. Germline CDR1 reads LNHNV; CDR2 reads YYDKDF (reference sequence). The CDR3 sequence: CATSSGTMRTEAFF. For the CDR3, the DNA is TGTGCCACCAGCAGCGGAACTATGAGGACTGAAGCTTTCTTT.

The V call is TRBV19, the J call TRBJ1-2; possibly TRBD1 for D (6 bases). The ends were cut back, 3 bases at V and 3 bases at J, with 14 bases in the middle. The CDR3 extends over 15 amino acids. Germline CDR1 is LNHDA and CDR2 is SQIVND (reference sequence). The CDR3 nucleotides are TGTGCCAGTAGTATGTTCGGGACATCTGACTATGGCTACACCTTC. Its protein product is CASSMFGTSDYGYTF.

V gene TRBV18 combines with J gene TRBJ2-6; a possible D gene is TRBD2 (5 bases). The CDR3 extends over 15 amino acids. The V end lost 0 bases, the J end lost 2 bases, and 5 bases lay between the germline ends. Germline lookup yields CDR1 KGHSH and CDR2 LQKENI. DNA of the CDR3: TGTGCCAGCTCACCACCCGGGGCTGGGGCCAACGTCCTGACTTTC. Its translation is CASSPPGAGANVLTF. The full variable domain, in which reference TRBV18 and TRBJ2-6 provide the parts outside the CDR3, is NAGVMQNPRHLVRRRGQEARLRCSPMKGHSHVYWYRQLPEEGLKFMVYLQKENIIDESGMPKERFSAEFPKEGPSILRIQQVVRGDSAAYFCASSPPGAGANVLTFGAGSRLTVL.

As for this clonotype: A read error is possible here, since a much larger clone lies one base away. The CDR3 DNA is TGCGCCAGCAGCCAAGACCCGCTGGTGGTAGCGGGGAGCACAGATACGCAGTATTTT. This codes for CASSQDPLVVAGSTDTQYF. The chain links TRBV4-1 to TRBJ2-3; TRBD2 matches 8 bases. CDR3 length equals 19 residues. V lost 0 bases, J lost 0 bases, and 11 bases stayed unmatched. Germline CDR1 MGHRA, CDR2 YSYEKL.

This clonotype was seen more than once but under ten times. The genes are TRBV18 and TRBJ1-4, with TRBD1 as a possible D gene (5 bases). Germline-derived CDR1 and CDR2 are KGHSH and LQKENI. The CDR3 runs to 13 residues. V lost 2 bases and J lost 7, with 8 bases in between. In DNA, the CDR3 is TGTGCCAGCTCACCAGGACATCGTGAAAAACTGTTTTTT. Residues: CASSPGHREKLFF.

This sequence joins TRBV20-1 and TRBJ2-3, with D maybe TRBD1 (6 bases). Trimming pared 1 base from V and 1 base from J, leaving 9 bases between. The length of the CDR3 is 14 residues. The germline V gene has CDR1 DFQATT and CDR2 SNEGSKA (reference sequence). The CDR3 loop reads CSARVDSRTDTQYF. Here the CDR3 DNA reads TGCAGTGCTAGAGTGGACAGCCGCACAGATACGCAGTATTTT.

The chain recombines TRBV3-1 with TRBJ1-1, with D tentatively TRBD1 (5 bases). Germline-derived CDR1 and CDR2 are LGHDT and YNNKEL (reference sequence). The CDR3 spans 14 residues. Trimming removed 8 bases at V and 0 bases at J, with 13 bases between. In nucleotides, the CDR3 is TGTGCCAGCTGGGGCAGGGCGATGAACACTGAAGCTTTCTTT. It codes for CASWGRAMNTEAFF. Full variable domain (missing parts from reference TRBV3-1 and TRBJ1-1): DTAVSQTPKYLVTQMGNDKSIKCEQNLGHDTMYWYKQDSKKFLKIMFSYNNKELIINETVPNRFSPKSPDKAHLNLHINSLELGDSAVYFCASWGRAMNTEAFFGQGTRLTVV.

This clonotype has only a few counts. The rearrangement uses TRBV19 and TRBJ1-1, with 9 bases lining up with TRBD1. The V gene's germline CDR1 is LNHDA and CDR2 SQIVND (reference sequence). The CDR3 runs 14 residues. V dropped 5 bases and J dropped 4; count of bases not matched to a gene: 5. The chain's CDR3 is CASSAQGAVTEAFF. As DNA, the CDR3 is TGTGCCAGTAGTGCACAGGGGGCCGTCACTGAAGCTTTCTTT.

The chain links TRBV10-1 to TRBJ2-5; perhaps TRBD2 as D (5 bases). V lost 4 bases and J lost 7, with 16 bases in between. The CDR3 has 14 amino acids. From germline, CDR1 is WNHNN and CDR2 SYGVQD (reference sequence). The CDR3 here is CASSVGPGKGTQYF. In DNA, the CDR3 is TGCGCCAGCAGTGTAGGGCCCGGGAAAGGGACCCAGTACTTC.

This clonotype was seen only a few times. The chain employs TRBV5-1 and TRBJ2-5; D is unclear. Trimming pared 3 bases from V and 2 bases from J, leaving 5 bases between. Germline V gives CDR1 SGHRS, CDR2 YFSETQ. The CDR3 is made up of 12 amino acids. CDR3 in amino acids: CASSYDQETQYF. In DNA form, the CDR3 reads TGCGCCAGCAGCTACGATCAAGAGACCCAGTACTTC.

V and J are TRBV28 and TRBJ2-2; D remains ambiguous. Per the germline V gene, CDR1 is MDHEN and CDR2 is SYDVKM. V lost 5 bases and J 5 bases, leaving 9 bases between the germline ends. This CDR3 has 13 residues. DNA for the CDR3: TGTGCCAGCAGTCCTGAGTTAACCGGGGAGCTGTTTTTT. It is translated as CASSPELTGELFF.

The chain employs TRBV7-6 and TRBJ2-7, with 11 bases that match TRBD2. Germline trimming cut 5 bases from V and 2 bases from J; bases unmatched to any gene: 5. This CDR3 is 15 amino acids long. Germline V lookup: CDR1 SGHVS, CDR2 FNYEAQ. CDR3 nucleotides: TGTGCCAGCAGCAACGGGACTAGCGGAGCCTACGAGCAGTACTTC. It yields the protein CASSNGTSGAYEQYF.

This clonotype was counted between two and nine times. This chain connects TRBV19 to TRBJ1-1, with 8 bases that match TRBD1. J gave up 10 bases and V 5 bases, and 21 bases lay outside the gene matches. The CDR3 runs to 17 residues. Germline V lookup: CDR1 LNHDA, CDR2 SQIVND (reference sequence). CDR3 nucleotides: TGTGCCAGTAGTCCCCTCAGGGGGCAGCGAGGAACAGTTAGAGCTTTCTTT. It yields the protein CASSPLRGQRGTVRAFF. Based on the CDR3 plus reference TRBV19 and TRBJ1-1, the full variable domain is DGGITQSPKYLFRKEGQNVTLSCEQNLNHDAMYWYRQDPGQGLRLIYYSQIVNDFQKGDIAEGYSVSREKKESFPLTVTSAQKNPTAFYLCASSPLRGQRGTVRAFFGQGTRLTVV.

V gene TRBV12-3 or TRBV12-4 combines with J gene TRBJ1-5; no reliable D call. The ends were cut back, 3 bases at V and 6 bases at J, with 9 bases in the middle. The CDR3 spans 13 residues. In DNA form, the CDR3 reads TGTGCCAGCAGTTTCGGAGAGTCTCAGCCCCAGCATTTT. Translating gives CASSFGESQPQHF.

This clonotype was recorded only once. Here the CDR3 reads CASSDDPRSSYNSPLHF. The CDR3 DNA is TGTGCCAGCAGTGACGACCCCCGGAGCTCCTATAATTCACCCCTCCACTTT. The chain carries TRBV6-1 and TRBJ1-6; no reliable D call. There are 17 residues in the CDR3. V was trimmed by 3 bases and J by 0 bases, leaving 12 bases between them. CDR1 is MNHNS and CDR2 is SASEGT in the germline V gene.